This TCR beta chain was profiled in a study of memory CD4+ T cells and cytomegalovirus serostatus. This clone has just one count. Authors' analysis steps: Out-of-frame sequences were removed, leaving around 2.2 million distinct TCRbeta sequences. Profiling relied on immunoSEQ multiplex PCR, and the TCRdb table lists in-frame clones only, not all of them. V, J and clone size are taken as reported in that table, and D and trimming were inferred from the DNA itself. The sample has 46,000 or so clones; about 73% are singletons. Single viable CD3+CD4+CD8-CD45RO+ cells were sorted as the memory CD4+ T cells. After thawing, CD4+ T cells were positively selected. The CDR3 totals 12 residues. The V gene lost 4 bases and the J gene lost 1 base, with 5 bases spanning the gap. Germline V lookup: CDR1 SGHDT, CDR2 YYEEEE.

The chain combines TRBV5-6 with TRBJ2-5; D unclear. Sequenced sample: memory CD4+ T cells from blood. This TCR derives from an adult in good health and CMV-seronegative. In nucleotides, the CDR3 is TGTGCCAGCAGCCTCACCCAAGAGACCCAGTACTTC. Encoded protein: CASSLTQETQYF.